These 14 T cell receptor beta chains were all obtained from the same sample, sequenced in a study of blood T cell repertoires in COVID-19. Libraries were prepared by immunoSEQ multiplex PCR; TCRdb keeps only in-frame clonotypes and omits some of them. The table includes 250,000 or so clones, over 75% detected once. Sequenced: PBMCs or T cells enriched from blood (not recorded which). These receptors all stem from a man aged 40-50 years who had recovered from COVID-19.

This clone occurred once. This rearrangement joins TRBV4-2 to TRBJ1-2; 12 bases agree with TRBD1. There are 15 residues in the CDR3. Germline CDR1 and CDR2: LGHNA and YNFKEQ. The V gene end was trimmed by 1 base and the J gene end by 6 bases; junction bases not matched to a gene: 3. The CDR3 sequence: CASSQGGTGGHGYTF. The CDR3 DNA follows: TGTGCCAGCAGCCAAGGGGGGACAGGGGGCCATGGCTACACCTTC.

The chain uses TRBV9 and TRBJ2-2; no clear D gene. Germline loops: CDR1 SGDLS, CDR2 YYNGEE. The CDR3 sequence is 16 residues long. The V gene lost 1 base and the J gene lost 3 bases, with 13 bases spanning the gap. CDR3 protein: CASSVLLWADTGELFF. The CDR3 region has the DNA TGTGCCAGCAGCGTACTTTTATGGGCTGACACCGGGGAGCTGTTTTTT.

The CDR3 bases are TGCGCCAGCAGTAGTGGGGGGAGAAGAGATGGCCAGTACTTC. This codes for CASSSGGRRDGQYF. The V call is TRBV5-1, the J call TRBJ2-5, with TRBD2 as a possible D gene (6 bases). The germline gives CDR1 SGHRS, CDR2 YFSETQ. V gave up 5 bases and J gave up 10 bases, with 21 bases separating them. The CDR3 consists of 14 residues.

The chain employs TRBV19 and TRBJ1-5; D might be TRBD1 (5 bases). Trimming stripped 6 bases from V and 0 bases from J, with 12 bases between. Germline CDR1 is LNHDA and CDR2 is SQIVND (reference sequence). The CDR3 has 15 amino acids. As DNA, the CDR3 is TGTGCCAGTAGACCACAGGAGTATAGCAATCAGCCCCAGCATTTT. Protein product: CASRPQEYSNQPQHF.

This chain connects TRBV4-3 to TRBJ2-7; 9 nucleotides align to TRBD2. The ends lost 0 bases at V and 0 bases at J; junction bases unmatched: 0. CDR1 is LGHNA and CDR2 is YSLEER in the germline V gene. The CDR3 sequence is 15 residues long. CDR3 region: CASSQDSGSSYEQYF. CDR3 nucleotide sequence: TGCGCCAGCAGCCAAGATAGCGGGAGCTCCTACGAGCAGTACTTC.

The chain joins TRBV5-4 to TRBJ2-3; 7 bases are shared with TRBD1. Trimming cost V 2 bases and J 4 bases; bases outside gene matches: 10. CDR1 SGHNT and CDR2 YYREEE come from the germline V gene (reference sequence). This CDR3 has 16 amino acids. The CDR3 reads CASSFAGGSNPDTQYF. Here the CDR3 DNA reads TGTGCCAGCAGCTTCGCAGGGGGAAGCAACCCAGATACGCAGTATTTT.

The chain's CDR3 is CASSLLARGGTDTQYF. The CDR3 region has the DNA TGTGCCAGCAGCTTACTCGCCAGGGGGGGCACAGATACGCAGTATTTT. The chain combines TRBV7-9 with TRBJ2-3, with D possibly matching TRBD1 (7 bases). Germline V CDR1 and CDR2: SEHNR, FQNEAQ (reference sequence). Trimming removed 2 bases from V and 1 base from J, with 13 bases in between. The CDR3 runs 16 residues.

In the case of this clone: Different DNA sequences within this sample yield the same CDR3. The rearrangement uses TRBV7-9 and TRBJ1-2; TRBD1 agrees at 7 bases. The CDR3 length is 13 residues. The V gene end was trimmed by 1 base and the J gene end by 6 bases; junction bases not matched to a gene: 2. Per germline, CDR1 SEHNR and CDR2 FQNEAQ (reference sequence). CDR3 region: CASSLDRGNGYTF. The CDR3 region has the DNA TGTGCCAGCAGCTTAGACAGGGGAAATGGCTACACCTTC.

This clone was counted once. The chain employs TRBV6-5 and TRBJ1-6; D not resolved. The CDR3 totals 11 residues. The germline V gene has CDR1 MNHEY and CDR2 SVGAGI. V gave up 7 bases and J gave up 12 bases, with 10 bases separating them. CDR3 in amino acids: CASMGRVPLHF. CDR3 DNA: TGTGCCAGCATGGGGAGAGTACCCCTCCACTTT.

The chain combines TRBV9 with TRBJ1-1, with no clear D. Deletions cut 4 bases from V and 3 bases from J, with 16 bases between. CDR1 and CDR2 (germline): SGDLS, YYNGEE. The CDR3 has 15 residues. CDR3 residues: CASSPSSSGYTEAFF. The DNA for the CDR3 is TGTGCCAGCAGCCCGTCCTCGTCGGGGTACACTGAAGCTTTCTTT. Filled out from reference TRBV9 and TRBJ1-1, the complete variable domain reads DSGVTQTPKHLITATGQRVTLRCSPRSGDLSVYWYQQSLDQGLQFLIQYYNGEERAKGNILERFSAQQFPDLHSELNLSSLELGDSALYFCASSPSSSGYTEAFFGQGTRLTVV.

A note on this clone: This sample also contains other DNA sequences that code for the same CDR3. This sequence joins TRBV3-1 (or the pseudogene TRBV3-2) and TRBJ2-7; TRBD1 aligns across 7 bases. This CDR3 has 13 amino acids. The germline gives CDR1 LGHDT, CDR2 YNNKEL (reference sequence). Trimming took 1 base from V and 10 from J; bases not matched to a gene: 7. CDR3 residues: CASSQGTGSRQYF. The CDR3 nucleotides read TGTGCCAGCAGCCAAGGGACAGGTTCACGACAGTACTTC.

The CDR3 sequence is CASSLQIGQAGGYTF. The CDR3 nucleotides are TGTGCCAGCAGCCTACAGATCGGACAGGCGGGGGGCTACACCTTC. The rearrangement links TRBV14 to TRBJ1-2, with 7 bases matching TRBD1. This CDR3 has 15 residues. The trim removed 4 bases at V and 8 bases at J, leaving 13 bases unmatched. Germline V gives CDR1 SGHDN, CDR2 FVKESK.

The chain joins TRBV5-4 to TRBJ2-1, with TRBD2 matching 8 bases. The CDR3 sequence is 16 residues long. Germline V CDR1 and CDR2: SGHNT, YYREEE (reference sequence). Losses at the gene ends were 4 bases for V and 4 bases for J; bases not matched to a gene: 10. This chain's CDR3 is CASSPLGREEYNEQFF. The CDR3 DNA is TGTGCCAGCAGCCCGCTAGGGCGGGAGGAGTACAATGAGCAGTTCTTC. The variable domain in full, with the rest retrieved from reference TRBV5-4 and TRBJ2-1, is ETGVTQSPTHLIKTRGQQVTLRCSSQSGHNTVSWYQQALGQGPQFIFQYYREEENGRGNFPPRFSGLQFPNYSSELNVNALELDDSALYLCASSPLGREEYNEQFFGPGTRLTVL.

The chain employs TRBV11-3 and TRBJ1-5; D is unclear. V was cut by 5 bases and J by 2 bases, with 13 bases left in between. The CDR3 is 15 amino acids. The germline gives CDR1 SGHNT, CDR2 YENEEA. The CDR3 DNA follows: TGTGCCAGCAGCCGAGCAAACCGGGGCAATCAGCCCCAGCATTTT. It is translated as CASSRANRGNQPQHF.